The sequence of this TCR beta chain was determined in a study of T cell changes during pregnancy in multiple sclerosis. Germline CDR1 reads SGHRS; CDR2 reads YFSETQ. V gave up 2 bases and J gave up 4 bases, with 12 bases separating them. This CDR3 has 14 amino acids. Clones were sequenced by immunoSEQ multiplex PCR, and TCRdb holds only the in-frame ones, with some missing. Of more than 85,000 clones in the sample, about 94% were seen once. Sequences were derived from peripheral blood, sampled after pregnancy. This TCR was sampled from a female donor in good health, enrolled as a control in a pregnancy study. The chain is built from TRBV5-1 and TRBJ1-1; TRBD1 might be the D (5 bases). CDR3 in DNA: TGCGCCAGCAGCTTTATCAGGGCTTCCACTGAAGCTTTCTTT. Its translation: CASSFIRASTEAFF.